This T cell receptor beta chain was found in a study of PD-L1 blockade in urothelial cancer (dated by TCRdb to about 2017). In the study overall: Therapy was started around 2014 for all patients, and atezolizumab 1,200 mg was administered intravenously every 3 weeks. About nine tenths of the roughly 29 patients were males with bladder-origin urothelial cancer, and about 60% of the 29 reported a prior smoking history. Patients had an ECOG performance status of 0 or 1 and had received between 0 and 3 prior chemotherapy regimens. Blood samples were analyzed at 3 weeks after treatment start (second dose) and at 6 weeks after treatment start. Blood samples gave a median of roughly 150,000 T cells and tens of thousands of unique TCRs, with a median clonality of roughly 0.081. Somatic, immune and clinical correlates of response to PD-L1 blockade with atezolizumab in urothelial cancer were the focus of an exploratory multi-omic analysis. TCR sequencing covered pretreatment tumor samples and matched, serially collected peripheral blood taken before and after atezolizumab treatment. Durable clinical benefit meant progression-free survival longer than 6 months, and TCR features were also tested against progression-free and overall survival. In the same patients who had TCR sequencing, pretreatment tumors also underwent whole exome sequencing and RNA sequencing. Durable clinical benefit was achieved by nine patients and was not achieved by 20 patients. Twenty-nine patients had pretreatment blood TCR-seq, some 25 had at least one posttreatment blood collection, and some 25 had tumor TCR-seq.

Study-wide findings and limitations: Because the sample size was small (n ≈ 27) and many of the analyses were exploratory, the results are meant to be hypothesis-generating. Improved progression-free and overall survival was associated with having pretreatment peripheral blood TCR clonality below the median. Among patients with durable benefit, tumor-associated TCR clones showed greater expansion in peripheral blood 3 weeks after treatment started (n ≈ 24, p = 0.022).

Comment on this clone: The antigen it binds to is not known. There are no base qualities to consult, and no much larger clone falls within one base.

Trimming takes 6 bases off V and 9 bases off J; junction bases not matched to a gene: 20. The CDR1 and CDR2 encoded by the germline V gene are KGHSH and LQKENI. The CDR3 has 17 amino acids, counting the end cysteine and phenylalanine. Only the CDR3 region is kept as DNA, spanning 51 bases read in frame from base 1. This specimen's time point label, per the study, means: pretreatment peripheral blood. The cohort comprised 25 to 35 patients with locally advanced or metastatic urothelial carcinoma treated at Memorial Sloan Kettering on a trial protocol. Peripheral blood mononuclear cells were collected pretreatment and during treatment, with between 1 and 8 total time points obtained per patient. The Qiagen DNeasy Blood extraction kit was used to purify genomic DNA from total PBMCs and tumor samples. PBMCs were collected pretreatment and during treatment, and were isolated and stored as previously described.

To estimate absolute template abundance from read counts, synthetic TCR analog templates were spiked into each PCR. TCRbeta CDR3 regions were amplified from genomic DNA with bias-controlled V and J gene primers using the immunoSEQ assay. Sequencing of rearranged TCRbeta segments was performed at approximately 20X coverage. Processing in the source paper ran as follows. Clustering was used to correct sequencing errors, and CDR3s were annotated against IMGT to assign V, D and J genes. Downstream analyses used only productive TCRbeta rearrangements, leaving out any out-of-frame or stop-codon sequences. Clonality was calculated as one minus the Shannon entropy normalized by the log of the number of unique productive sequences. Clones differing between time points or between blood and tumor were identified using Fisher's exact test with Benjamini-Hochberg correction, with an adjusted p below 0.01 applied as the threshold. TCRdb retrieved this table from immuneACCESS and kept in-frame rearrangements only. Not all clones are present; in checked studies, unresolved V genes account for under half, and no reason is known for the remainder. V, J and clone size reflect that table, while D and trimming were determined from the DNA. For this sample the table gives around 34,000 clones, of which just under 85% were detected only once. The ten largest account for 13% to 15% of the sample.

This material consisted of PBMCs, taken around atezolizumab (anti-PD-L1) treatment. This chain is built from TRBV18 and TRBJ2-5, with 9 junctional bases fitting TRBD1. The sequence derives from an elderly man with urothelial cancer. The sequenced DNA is TGTGCCAGCTCGGACCTTTCCGGGACAGGGTTGTCTATGCCCCAGTACTTC. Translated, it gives CASSDLSGTGLSMPQYF.